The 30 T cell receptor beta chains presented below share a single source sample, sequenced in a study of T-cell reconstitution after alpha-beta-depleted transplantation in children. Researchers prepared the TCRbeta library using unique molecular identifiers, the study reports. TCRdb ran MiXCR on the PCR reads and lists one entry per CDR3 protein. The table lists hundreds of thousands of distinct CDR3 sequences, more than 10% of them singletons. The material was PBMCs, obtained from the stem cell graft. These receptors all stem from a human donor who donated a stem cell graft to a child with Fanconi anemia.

CDR3 DNA sequence: TGTGCCAGCAGACGGGACAGGGACACAGATACGCAGTATTTT. Protein product: CASRRDRDTDTQYF. The genes are TRBV12-3 or TRBV12-4 and TRBJ2-3; 9 bases line up with TRBD1. Germline trimming cut 6 bases from V and 2 bases from J; bases unmatched to any gene: 3. The CDR3 sequence is 14 residues long.

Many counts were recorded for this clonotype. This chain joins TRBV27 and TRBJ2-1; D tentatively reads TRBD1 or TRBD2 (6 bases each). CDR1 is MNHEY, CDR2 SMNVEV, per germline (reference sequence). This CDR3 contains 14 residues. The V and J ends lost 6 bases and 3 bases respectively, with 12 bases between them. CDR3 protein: CASSPGGNYNEQFF. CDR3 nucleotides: TGTGCCAGCAGCCCCGGGGGCAACTACAATGAGCAGTTCTTC.

This CDR3 reads CASSLVRDEQYV. The CDR3 DNA sequence: TGTGCCAGCAGTTTGGTTCGGGACGAGCAGTACGTC. The rearrangement joins TRBV28 to TRBJ2-7; D gene unclear. The CDR3 extends over 12 amino acids. Trimming shortened V by 3 bases and J by 5 bases, and 8 bases separated the two germline ends. The V gene's germline CDR1 is MDHEN and CDR2 SYDVKM.

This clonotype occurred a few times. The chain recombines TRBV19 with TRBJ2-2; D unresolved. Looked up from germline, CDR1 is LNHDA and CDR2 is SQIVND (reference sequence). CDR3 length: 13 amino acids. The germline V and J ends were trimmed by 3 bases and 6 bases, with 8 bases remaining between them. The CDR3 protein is CASSIGPPGELFF. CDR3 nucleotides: TGTGCCAGTAGTATCGGACCTCCCGGGGAGCTGTTTTTT.

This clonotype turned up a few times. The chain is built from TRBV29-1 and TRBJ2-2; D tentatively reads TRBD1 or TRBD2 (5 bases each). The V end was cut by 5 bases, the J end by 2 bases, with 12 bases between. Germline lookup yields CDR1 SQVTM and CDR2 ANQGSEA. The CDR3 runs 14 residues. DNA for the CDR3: TGCAGCGTTAAAACCGGGACCAACACCGGGGAGCTGTTTTTT. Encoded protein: CSVKTGTNTGELFF.

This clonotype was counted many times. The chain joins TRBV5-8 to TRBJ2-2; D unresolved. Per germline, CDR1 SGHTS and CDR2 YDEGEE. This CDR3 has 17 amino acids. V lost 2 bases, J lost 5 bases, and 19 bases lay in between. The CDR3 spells CASSFSKVSSLTGELFF. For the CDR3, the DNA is TGTGCCAGCAGCTTTTCGAAGGTATCTTCGTTGACCGGGGAGCTGTTTTTT.

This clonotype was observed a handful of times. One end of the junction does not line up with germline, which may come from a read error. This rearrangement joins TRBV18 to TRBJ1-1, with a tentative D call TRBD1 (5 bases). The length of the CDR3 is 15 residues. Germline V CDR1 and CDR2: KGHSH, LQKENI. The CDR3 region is CASSPIPTENAEAFF. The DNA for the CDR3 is TGTGCCAGCTCACCAATCCCGACAGAGAACGCTGAAGCTTTCTTT.

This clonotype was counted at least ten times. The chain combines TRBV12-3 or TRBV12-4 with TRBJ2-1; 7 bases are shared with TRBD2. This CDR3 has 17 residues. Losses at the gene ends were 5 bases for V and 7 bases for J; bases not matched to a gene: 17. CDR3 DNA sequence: TGTGCCAGCAGTCCACCCCATGGGCGGGAGTCCTTTAATGAGCAGTTCTTC. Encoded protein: CASSPPHGRESFNEQFF.

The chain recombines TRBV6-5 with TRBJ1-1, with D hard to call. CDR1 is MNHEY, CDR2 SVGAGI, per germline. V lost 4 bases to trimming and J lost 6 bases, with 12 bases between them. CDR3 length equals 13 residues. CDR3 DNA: TGTGCCAGCAGTTTCCTGGGCGCGGCTGAAGCTTTCTTT. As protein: CASSFLGAAEAFF.

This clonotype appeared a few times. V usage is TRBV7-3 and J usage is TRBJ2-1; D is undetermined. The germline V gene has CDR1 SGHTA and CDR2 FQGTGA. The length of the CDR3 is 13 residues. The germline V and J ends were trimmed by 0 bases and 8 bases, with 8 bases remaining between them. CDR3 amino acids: CASSLTREDEQFF. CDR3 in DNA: TGTGCCAGCAGCTTAACAAGGGAAGATGAGCAGTTCTTC.

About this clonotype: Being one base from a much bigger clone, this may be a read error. The CDR3 reads CASSLWTDEQFF. Written as DNA, the CDR3 is TGTGCCAGCAGCTTATGGACGGATGAGCAGTTCTTC. V and J are TRBV7-8 and TRBJ2-1; no firm D call. The V end was cut by 2 bases, the J end by 8 bases, with 7 bases between. Germline V gives CDR1 SGHVS, CDR2 FQNEAQ. The CDR3 totals 12 residues.

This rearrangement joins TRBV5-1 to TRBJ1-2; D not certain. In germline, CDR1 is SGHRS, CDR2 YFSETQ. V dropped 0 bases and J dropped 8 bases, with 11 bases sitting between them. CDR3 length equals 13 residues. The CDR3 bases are TGCGCCAGCAGCTTGGAACCAAATGGGGGCTACACCTTC. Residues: CASSLEPNGGYTF.

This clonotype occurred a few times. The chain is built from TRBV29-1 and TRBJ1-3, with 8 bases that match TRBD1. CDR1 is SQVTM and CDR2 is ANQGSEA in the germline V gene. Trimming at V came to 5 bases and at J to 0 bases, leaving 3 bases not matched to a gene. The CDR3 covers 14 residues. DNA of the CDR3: TGCAGCGTTAGACAGGGGCACTCTGGAAACACCATATATTTT. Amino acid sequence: CSVRQGHSGNTIYF.

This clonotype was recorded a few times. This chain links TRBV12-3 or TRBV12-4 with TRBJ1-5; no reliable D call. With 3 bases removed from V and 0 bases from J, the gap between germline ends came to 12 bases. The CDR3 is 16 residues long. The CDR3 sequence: CASSLVEGLSNQPQHF. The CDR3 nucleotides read TGTGCCAGCAGTTTGGTGGAAGGGCTTAGCAATCAGCCCCAGCATTTT.

Here the CDR3 DNA reads TGTGCCAGCAGTGGGGTAGGGTACACCGGGGAGCTGTTTTTT. Amino acids: CASSGVGYTGELFF. The gene calls are TRBV27 and TRBJ2-2; D remains unclear. This CDR3 has 14 residues. Trimming removed 5 bases from V and 3 bases from J, with 10 bases in between. Germline assignment: CDR1 MNHEY and CDR2 SMNVEV (reference sequence).

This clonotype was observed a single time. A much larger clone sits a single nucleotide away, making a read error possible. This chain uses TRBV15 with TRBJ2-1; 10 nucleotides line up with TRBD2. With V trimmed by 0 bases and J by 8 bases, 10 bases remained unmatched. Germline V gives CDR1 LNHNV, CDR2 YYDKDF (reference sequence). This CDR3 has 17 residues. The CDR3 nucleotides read TGTGCCACCAGCAGAGATCGTGAGCGGGGGGGCCTCGATGAGCAGTTCTTC. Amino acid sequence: CATSRDRERGGLDEQFF.

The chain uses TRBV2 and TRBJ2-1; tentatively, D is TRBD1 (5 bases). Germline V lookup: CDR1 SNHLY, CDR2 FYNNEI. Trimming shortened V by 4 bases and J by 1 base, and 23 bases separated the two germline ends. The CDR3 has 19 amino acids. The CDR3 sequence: CASSVGEGPISGSYNEQFF. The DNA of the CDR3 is TGTGCCAGCAGTGTAGGGGAAGGGCCAATCTCAGGGTCCTACAATGAGCAGTTCTTC.

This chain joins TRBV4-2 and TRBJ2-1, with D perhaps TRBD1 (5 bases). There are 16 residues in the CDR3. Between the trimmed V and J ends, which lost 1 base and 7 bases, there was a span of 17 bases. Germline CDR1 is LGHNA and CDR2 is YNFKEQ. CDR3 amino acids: CASSQGDVNKGNEQFF. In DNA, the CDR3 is TGTGCCAGCAGCCAAGGCGACGTCAATAAGGGGAATGAGCAGTTCTTC.

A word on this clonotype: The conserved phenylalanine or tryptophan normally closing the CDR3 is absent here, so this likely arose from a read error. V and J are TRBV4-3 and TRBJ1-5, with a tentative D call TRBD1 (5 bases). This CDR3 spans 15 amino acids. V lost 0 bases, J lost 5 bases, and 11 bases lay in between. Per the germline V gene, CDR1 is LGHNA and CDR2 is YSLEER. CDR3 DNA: TGCGCCAGCAGCCAAGATGGGGACGAGGATCAGCCCCAGCATTAT. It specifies CASSQDGDEDQPQHY.

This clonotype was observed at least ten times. The CDR3: CASSPTYMNTEAFF. In DNA form, the CDR3 reads TGTGCCAGCAGCCCTACCTATATGAACACTGAAGCTTTCTTT. The chain employs TRBV7-8 and TRBJ1-1; D remains unclear. The CDR3 totals 14 residues. CDR1 and CDR2 from the germline V gene are SGHVS and FQNEAQ. V was clipped by 5 bases and J by 0 bases, with 10 bases between them. The complete variable domain, with remaining parts taken from reference TRBV7-8 and TRBJ1-1, reads GAGVSQSPRYKVAKRGQDVALRCDPISGHVSLFWYQQALGQGPEFLTYFQNEAQLDKSGLPSDRFFAERPEGSVSTLKIQRTQQEDSAVYLCASSPTYMNTEAFFGQGTRLTVV.

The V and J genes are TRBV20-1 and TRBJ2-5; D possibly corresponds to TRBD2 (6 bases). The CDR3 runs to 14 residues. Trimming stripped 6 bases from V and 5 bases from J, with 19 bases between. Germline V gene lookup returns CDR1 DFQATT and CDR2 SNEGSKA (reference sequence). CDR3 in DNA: TGCAGTGCCTGGGACTTGGGCGGGGCGGAGACCCAGTACTTC. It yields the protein CSAWDLGGAETQYF.

CDR3 amino acids: CSALGQAWRNTEAFF. The DNA of the CDR3 is TGCAGCGCGTTGGGCCAAGCCTGGCGAAACACTGAAGCTTTCTTT. V is TRBV29-1 and J is TRBJ1-1; D unresolved. CDR1 and CDR2 from the germline V gene are SQVTM and ANQGSEA. This CDR3 has 15 amino acids. The V end was cut by 7 bases, the J end by 2 bases, with 20 bases between.

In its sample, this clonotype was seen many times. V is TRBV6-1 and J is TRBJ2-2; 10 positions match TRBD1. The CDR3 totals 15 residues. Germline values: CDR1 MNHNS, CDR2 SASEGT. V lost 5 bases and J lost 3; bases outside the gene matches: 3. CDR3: CASSTGTGDTGELFF. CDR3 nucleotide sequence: TGTGCCAGCAGTACCGGGACAGGGGACACCGGGGAGCTGTTTTTT.

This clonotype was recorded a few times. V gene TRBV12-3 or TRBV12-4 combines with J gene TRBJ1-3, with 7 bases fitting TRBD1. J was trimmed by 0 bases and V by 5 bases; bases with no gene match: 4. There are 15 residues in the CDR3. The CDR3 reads CASSTDRSSGNTIYF. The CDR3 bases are TGTGCCAGCAGTACGGACAGGAGCTCTGGAAACACCATATATTTT.

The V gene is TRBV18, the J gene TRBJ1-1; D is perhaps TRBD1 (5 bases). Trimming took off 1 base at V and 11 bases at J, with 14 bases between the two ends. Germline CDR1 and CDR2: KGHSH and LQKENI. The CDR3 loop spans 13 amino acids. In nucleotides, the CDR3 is TGTGCCAGCTCACCACTCACCGCCCCAGGGGCTTTCTTT. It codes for CASSPLTAPGAFF.

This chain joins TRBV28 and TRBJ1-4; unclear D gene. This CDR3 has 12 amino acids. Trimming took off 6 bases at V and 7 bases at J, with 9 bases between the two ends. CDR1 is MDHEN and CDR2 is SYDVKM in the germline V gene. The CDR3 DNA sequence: TGTGCCAGCAGGCAGGTGTCTGAAAAACTGTTTTTT. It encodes CASRQVSEKLFF.

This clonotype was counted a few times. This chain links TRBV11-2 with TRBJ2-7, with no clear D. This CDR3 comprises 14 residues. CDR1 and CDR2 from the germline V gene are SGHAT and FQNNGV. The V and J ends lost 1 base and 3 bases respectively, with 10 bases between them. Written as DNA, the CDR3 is TGTGCCAGCAGCTTAGGCTTAGGGTTCTACGAGCAGTACGTC. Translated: CASSLGLGFYEQYV.

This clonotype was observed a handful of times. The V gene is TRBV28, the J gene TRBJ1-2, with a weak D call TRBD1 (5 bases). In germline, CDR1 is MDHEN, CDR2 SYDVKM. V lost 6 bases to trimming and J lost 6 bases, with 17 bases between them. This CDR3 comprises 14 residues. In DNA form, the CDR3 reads TGTGCCAGCAGCCCCGTTGGGACCGACGATGGCTACACCTTC. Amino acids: CASSPVGTDDGYTF.

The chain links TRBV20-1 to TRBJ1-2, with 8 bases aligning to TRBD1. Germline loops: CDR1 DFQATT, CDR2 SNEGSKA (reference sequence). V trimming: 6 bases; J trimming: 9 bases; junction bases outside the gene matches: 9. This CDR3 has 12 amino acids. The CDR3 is CSAPIQGASYTF. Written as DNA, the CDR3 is TGCAGTGCGCCTATCCAGGGGGCTAGCTACACCTTC.

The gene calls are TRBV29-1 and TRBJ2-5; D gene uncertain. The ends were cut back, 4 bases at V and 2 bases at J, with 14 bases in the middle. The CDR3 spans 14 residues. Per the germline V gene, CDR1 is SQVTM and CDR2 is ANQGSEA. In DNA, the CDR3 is TGCAGCGTTGTGGGGTACAGTCCACAAGAGACCCAGTACTTC. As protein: CSVVGYSPQETQYF.